Reported below is one T cell receptor (beta chain). The target of this receptor is not known. No clone much larger than this one lies a single base away; base qualities are absent. V sheds 0 bases and J sheds 0 bases, leaving 11 bases between their ends. CDR1 and CDR2 are read off the germline V gene as SQVTM and ANQGSEA. The CDR3 numbers 16 residues from cysteine through phenylalanine. CDR3 DNA only is kept here, 48 bases in frame from base 1. Interpreted using the paper, the time point label stands for: baseline before oral tofacitinib. Lesional scalp punch biopsies and peripheral blood were obtained from alopecia areata patients. After PBMCs were isolated by density centrifugation and stained for CD3, CD4 and CD8, a FACSAria was used to sort CD4+ and CD8+ T cells. The sample comes from a study of CD8+ T cells in alopecia areata (dated by TCRdb to 2017 to 2018). Background on the whole study: The treated patients took part in an open-label pilot trial in which moderate-to-severe alopecia areata was treated with oral tofacitinib at 5 to 10 mg twice daily. Scalp tissue and sorted CD4+ and CD8+ peripheral blood T cells from patchy and totalis/universalis alopecia areata patients and from healthy controls were covered by human TCRbeta sequencing. Tofacitinib was administered for 6 to 18 months, and 6 months of follow-up off drug were then conducted to assess delayed response and recurrence. In both human patients and the C3H/HeJ mouse model, the study applied high-throughput TCRbeta sequencing to look at T cell clonal expansion in alopecia areata. RNA came from the PAXgene miRNA kit for fixed scalp, the miRNeasy kit for PBMCs, and the RNeasy kit for mouse skin. Amplification of TCRbeta CDR3 regions was done by immunoSEQ multiplex PCR using 35 Vbeta forward primers and 13 Jbeta reverse primers. Scalp clonality was compared across normal scalp (n=4), patchy alopecia areata scalp (n=8), and alopecia totalis/universalis scalp (n=8). Biopsies were taken from tofacitinib-treated patients at baseline and at 4 and 24 weeks of treatment, and a later scalp biopsy was taken in several of the tofacitinib-treated patients. The paper as a whole reports these results and caveats: TCR sequences shared between patients were less clear than in mice, possibly partly because of HLA diversity in the patient population. Compared with normal scalp, lesional scalp had higher clonality and more expanded CD8+ clones, particularly in alopecia totalis/universalis, a pattern that suggests antigenic drive. Resident alphabeta T cells in normal human skin are also sequenced, complicating scalp TCR repertoire analysis, unlike mouse skin dominated by gammadelta T cells.

Library prep was done by the immunoSEQ multiplex PCR assay. RNA was extracted from all samples and reverse transcribed into cDNA as template for TCR sequencing. SuperScript III was used to make first-strand cDNA, primed with a 2:1 mix of oligo-dT and random hexamers. A synthetic immune receptor repertoire was used to gauge amplification bias, and whatever bias remained was removed computationally. The original pipeline was this. Raw reads were preprocessed to remove errors, and CDR3 was defined by IMGT conventions from the conserved cysteine to phenylalanine. Clonality was computed by normalizing Shannon entropy by log2 of the number of productive unique TCRs and subtracting the result from 1. CD4 or CD8 identity of scalp clones was inferred by cross-referencing scalp TCRbeta sequences with sorted blood CD4 and CD8 repertoires. Imported from immuneACCESS, the table was reduced by TCRdb to in-frame sequences with V and J called. These copies leave out some clones; in studies compared against another copy, an unresolved V gene accounts for under half, and the cause of the remainder is not known. That table furnishes V, J and clone size, whereas the DNA furnished D and trimming. This sample comprises 150,000 or so clones, about 90% of them detected only once. Over 13% of the sample belongs to the ten largest clones.

Here the chain combines TRBV29-1 and TRBJ2-2; the D gene cannot be resolved beyond TRBD1 or TRBD2, each matching 5 bases. Sequenced here: CD8+ T cells sorted from blood, sampled at week 0. The TCR originated in a human donor with alopecia areata. The CDR3 here reads CSVEDRDRSNTGELFF. The nucleotide sequence is TGCAGCGTTGAAGACCGGGACCGATCGAACACCGGGGAGCTGTTTTTT.